This TCR beta chain was sequenced during a study of blood T cell repertoires in COVID-19. Looking at the study overall: From the United States, Italy and Spain came samples of acute and convalescent COVID-19. PBMCs, B-cell-depleted T cells, or T cells provided the cDNA or gDNA that made up the material.

The CDR3 totals 14 residues. Trimming removed 3 bases from V and 4 bases from J, with 12 bases in between. Germline CDR1 and CDR2: MNHNS and SASEGT. In the source study's methods: Cell counts per sample came from amplifying reference gene primers. The data were produced by immunoSEQ multiplex PCR, yet TCRdb's version contains in-frame clones alone and is incomplete. From that table come the V and J calls and clone size; the DNA was used to work out D and trimming. The table shows 60,000 to 85,000 clones, with about 80% occurring only once. The TCR comes from a human donor in a cohort sampled during active COVID-19. The J gene is TRBJ2-5, the V gene TRBV6-1; a possible D gene is TRBD1 (5 bases). Specimen: peripheral blood. The CDR3: CASSDRARGETQYF. CDR3 DNA: TGTGCCAGCAGTGACAGGGCCCGTGGAGAGACCCAGTACTTC.